This entry is about one TCR beta chain. The sample holds one count of this clone. Its target antigen remains unknown. Qualities for individual bases were not recorded, and no much larger clone is one base off. The data were obtained in a study of cytomegalovirus exposure and HLA in healthy donors (TCRdb year 2017). Regarding the study in general: In an earlier analysis of 550 to 750 of the donors, 250 to 300 Gb of sequence data and some 120 million unique TCR beta sequences from 150 million to 200 million T cells were reported. About 300 gigabases of sequencing data and approximately 93 million unique TCR sequences were included in an early release covering about 700 HLA-typed donors. The genetic ancestry cluster associated with self-reported Caucasian donors included roughly 84% of the roughly 400 genotyped donors. The study was designed to test whether signatures of past pathogen exposure could be identified by cataloging public T cell receptors. The study used immunosequencing to profile the T cell repertoires of approximately 640 subjects and linked those repertoires to cytomegalovirus serostatus. A separate validation cohort of approximately 120 different subjects was used in addition to the roughly 620-subject first cohort. The study combined high-throughput TCR immunosequencing, statistical association of individual TCRs with disease status, and machine learning to predict cytomegalovirus infection status. To study patterns of TCR occurrence, a later analysis re-analyzed previously published TCR beta repertoires from 700 or so donors and added high-resolution HLA genotyping. Rather than using new phenotypic data, the later analysis identified candidate immune exposures from TCR beta sequences and from how often those sequences occurred across donors. An earlier analysis of several hundred of the donors applied high-throughput TCR beta sequencing to assess whether each TCR beta V gene segment acted as functional or pseudogenic. Donor age, sex, ethnicity and CMV serostatus were collected together with the repertoire data. A later genetic analysis used genome-wide SNP genotypes for about 60% of the roughly 700 donors, treating that subset as a discovery cohort. Every repertoire in the discovery cohort had been generated on one and the same sequencing platform. Both class I and class II loci were covered by HLA typing, at four-digit resolution. The number of typed donors differed by locus: roughly 629-630 for A, B, C, DRB1 and DQB1; about 520 for DQA1; 606 for DPA1; and around 450 for DPB1. Five DR-DQ haplotypes were handled as single units for association and clustering, since linkage in the cohort was strong. Among roughly 400 genotyped donors of the cohort, an average of around 250,000 unique TCR beta nucleotide sequences was sequenced per donor, of which approximately 19% were non-productive.

The library was obtained by the immunoSEQ multiplex PCR assay. For the multiplex PCR, a mixture combining 60 forward primers for TCR Vbeta segments and 13 reverse primers for TCR Jbeta segments was used. A multiplex PCR assay on genomic DNA amplified the CDR3 region of rearranged TCR beta genes. Amplified TCR beta libraries were sequenced as 87-base-pair reads on the Illumina HiSeq System. Processing in the source paper ran as follows. Across the 640 or so repertoires, a later analysis counted 75 million to 90 million unique TCR beta chains, 9.5 million to 12 million of which were shared by at least two donors. Raw reads were error-corrected and collapsed into unique sequences with a nearest-neighbor algorithm that merged closely related sequences to remove PCR and sequencing errors. V, D and J gene segments were assigned by aligning CDR3 sequences to IMGT reference sequences. For a sequence to be retained, a match of at least six nucleotides to both a V gene segment and a J gene segment was required. A rearrangement counted as productive if the CDR3 had no stop codons and remained in frame with V and J, and every other rearrangement counted as non-productive. Following IMGT convention, CDR3 was defined as the stretch from the second conserved V-encoded cysteine up to the conserved J-encoded phenylalanine. The earlier analysis of 450 to 750 of the donors excluded any sequence lacking an unambiguous match to a single V gene segment. An earlier analysis of some 610 of the donors called V segments functional above 56.7% productive rearrangements and segregating when the between-donor standard deviation exceeded 5%. A statistical classification framework was built to diagnose cytomegalovirus status from the catalog of TCR beta chain sequences. A later analysis assigned V and J genes by comparing TCR nucleotide sequences with IMGT/GENE-DB human TR gene sequences. In a later analysis, CDR3 sequences and most-parsimonious VDJ recombination scenarios were assigned using the TCRdist pipeline. In a later analysis, each TCR beta chain was defined by its CDR3 amino acid sequence together with its V-gene family, and reads lacking a unique V-gene family were excluded. To address suspected cross-contamination and a sequencing artifact, a later analysis removed 592 highly shared, low-generation-probability nucleotide sequences. A later analysis calculated a clonal expansion index for each public chain from normalized within-repertoire ranks of inferred template counts. A later analysis computed generation probabilities with a VDJ recombination model fitted to out-of-frame rearrangements, and checked the results against IGoR. In a later analysis, hypergeometric tests were used to score TCR-TCR, TCR-HLA and TCR-CMV co-occurrence, with a repertoire-size bias correction applied to TCR pairs. To estimate false discovery rates, a later analysis permuted the HLA or CMV assignments 20 times. In a later analysis, co-occurring TCRs were grouped using DBSCAN, and TCRdist sequence similarity was added for clustering within HLA-allele-positive subsets. Co-occurrence clustering excluded repertoires with fewer than 30,000 or more than 120,000 public chains, plus five with anomalous nucleotide sharing. TCRdb stores this immuneACCESS table with in-frame sequences only. Part of the clones is absent; in the studies checked, under half of the shortfall reflects unresolved V genes, and no reason is known for the rest. V, J and clone size were drawn from that table, and D and trimming were deduced from the DNA. The sample has more than 100,000 clones on record, around 79% of them singletons. 3.3% of the sample is held by the ten biggest clonotypes.

On the study overall, not on this receptor specifically: Linkage disequilibrium might explain the correlated functional status among segregating V segments, but an unknown experimental factor could not be ruled out. In an earlier analysis of fewer than 700 of the donors, most TCR beta V segments appeared in productive rearrangements about 87% or about 30% of the time, broadly matching IMGT annotations. For the cohort, immune exposure information was limited to CMV serostatus. In a later analysis, most CMV-associated TCR beta chains were found to appear HLA-restricted, with HLA associations seemingly driven largely by CMV exposure. A later genetic analysis reported fewer N-insertions in productive TCRs among donors in an Asian-associated ancestry cluster than the 666-donor mean. The sequencing pipeline was judged likely to have produced a cluster of highly shared sequence variants as a technical artifact. A total of 150 or so TCR beta chains were listed by the study as associated with cytomegalovirus. A further reported finding was that TCR beta sequences accurately predicted the HLA-A and HLA-B alleles for most subjects in the first cohort. The earlier analysis of some 560 of the donors excluded approximately 15 rarely observed V segments, including chromosome 9 orphons, because counts were too low. A later analysis found that TCR association rates varied across HLA loci, with DRB1 alleles showing the most associated TCRs and HLA-C alleles the fewest. Presence/absence analyses assumed roughly uniform sequencing depth across donors, an assumption that may not hold. The classifier was reported to diagnose cytomegalovirus status with high specificity and sensitivity in both the original and validation cohorts. In vitro tests confirmed that three of the cytomegalovirus-associated TCR beta chains recognize cytomegalovirus antigens. Because HLA typing was missing for some donors at each locus, association tests included only the typed subset. According to the authors, the approach could potentially be generalized to other disease states and immunological phenotypes. While some public TCRs were present in many individuals, most TCR sequences turned up only very rarely across donors. In a later analysis, about 16,000 TCR beta sequences were associated with specific HLA alleles at a false discovery rate of 0.05. In a later genetic analysis, a missense DCLRE1C variant was associated with V-gene and J-gene trimming of TCR beta chains, and the association was replicated in an independent cohort. When HLA alleles, especially DR and DQ, strongly co-occurred, TCR associations were difficult to assign to individual alleles. Several of the top co-occurrence clusters appeared to be linked to parvovirus B19, influenza, CMV and Epstein-Barr virus, according to a later analysis. In this cohort, only TCR beta chains were sequenced, and detectable features were limited by the absence of alpha or paired-chain data. A later analysis found that HLA-associated TCR beta chains were more clonally expanded and had lower generation probabilities than equally common non-associated chains.

The cohort consisted of fewer than 700 healthy bone marrow donors. All cohort members were sampled while nominally healthy, although unrecorded immune exposures were likely present. The donor was CMV seropositive and belonged to the group of a few hundred seropositive cohort members. A peripheral blood sample was collected from each donor, and TCR beta sequencing was performed on peripheral blood mononuclear cells. Genomic DNA extraction from the blood cell samples was performed with the Qiagen DNeasy Blood Extraction Kit. Sequencing was carried out using PBMCs. The sequence was obtained from a woman aged 25 to 39 in good health and CMV-seropositive.

The CDR3 region reads CAISGLAGDYNEQFF. The nucleotide sequence reads as follows: TGTGCCATCAGCGGACTAGCGGGGGACTACAATGAGCAGTTCTTC. The V gene is TRBV10-3 and the J gene is TRBJ2-1; a stretch of 13 junction bases matches TRBD2. From the cysteine up to the phenylalanine, the CDR3 has a length of 15 residues. Of the read, only the CDR3 DNA is kept; its 45 bases are in frame from base 1. Based on the germline V gene, the CDR1 and CDR2 sequences are ENHRY and SYGVKD. Trimming accounts for 6 bases at V and 3 bases at J, while the number of junction bases matched to no gene is 2.